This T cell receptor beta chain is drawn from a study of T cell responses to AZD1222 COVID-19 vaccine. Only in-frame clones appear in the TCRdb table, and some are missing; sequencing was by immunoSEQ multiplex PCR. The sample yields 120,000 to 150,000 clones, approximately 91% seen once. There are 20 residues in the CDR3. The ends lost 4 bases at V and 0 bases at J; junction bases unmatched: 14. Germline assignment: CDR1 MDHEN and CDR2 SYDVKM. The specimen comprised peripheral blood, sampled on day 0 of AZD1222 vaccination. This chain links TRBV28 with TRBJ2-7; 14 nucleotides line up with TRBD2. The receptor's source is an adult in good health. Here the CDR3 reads CASSSHPGLAGDGSSYEQYF. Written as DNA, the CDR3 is TGTGCCAGCAGTTCCCACCCGGGACTAGCGGGAGATGGGAGCTCCTACGAGCAGTACTTC.